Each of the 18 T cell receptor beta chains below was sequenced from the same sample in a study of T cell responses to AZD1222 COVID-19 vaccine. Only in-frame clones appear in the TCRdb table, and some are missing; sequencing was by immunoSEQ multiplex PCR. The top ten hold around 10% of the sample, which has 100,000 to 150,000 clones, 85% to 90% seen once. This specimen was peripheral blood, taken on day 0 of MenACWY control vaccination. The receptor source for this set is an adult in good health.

The CDR3 DNA follows: TGTGCCAGCTCACCTGACCAGGGTTCCGCCTATGGCTACACCTTC. It specifies CASSPDQGSAYGYTF. V is TRBV18 and J is TRBJ1-2; perhaps TRBD1 as D (5 bases). With 3 bases removed from V and 4 bases from J, the gap between germline ends came to 15 bases. This CDR3 is 15 amino acids long. Germline V gene sequence: CDR1 KGHSH, CDR2 LQKENI.

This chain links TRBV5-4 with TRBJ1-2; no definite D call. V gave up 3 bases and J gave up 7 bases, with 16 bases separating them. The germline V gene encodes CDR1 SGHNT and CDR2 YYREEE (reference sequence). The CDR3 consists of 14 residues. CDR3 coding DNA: TGTGCCAGCAGCTCCCAAGAGCGAATGCTTGGCTACACCTTC. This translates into CASSSQERMLGYTF. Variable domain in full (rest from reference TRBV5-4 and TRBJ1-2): ETGVTQSPTHLIKTRGQQVTLRCSSQSGHNTVSWYQQALGQGPQFIFQYYREEENGRGNFPPRFSGLQFPNYSSELNVNALELDDSALYLCASSSQERMLGYTFGSGTRLTVV.

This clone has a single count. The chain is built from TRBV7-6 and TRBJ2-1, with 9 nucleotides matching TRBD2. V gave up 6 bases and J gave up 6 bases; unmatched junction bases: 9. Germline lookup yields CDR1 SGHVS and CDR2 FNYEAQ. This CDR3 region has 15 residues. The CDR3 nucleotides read TGTGCCAGCAGTCCCGGGACTAGCTATAGCAATGAGCAGTTCTTC. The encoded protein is CASSPGTSYSNEQFF.

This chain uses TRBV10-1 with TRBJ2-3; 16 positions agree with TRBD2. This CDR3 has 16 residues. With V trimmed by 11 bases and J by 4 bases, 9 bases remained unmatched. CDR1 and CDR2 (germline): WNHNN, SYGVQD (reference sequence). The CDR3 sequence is CARGTSGRGPADTQYF. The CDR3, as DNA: TGCGCCCGCGGGACTAGCGGGAGGGGTCCCGCAGATACGCAGTATTTT.

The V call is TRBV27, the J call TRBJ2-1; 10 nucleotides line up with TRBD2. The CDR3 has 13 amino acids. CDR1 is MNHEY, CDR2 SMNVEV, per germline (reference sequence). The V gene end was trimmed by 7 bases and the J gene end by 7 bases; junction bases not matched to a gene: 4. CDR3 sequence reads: CASNSGRPNEQFF. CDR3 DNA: TGTGCCAGCAATAGCGGGAGGCCTAATGAGCAGTTCTTC.

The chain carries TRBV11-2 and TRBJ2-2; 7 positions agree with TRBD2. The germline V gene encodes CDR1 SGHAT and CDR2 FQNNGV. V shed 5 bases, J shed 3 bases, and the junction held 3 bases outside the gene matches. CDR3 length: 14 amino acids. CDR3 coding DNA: TGTGCCAGCAGCCTGACTAGCTACACCGGGGAGCTGTTTTTT. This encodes CASSLTSYTGELFF.

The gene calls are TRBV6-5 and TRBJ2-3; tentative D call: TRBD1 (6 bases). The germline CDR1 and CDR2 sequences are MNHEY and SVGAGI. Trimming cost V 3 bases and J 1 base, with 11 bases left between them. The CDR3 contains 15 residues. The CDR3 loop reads CASSYRGFGTDTQYF. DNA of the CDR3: TGTGCCAGCAGTTATAGGGGGTTTGGCACAGATACGCAGTATTTT.

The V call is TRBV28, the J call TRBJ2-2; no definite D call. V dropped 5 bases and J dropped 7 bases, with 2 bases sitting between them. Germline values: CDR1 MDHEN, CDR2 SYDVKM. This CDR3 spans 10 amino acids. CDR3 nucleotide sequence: TGTGCCAGCAGTCACGGGGAGCTGTTTTTT. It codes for CASSHGELFF.

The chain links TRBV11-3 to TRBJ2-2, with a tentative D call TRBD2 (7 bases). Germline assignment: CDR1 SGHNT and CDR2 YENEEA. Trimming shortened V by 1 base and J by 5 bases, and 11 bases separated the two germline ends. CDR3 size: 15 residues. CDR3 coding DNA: TGTGCCAGCAGCTTAGTGCGGGGGCGAACCGGGGAGCTGTTTTTT. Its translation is CASSLVRGRTGELFF. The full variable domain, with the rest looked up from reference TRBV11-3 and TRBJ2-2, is EAGVVQSPRYKIIEKKQPVAFWCNPISGHNTLYWYLQNLGQGPELLIRYENEEAVDDSQLPKDRFSAERLKGVDSTLKIQPAELGDSAVYLCASSLVRGRTGELFFGEGSRLTVL.

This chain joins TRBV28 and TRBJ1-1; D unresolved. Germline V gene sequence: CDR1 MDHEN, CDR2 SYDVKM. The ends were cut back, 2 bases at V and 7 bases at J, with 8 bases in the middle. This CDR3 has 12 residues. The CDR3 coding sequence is TGTGCCAGCAGTTTAGTGGGGATTGAAGCTTTCTTT. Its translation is CASSLVGIEAFF.

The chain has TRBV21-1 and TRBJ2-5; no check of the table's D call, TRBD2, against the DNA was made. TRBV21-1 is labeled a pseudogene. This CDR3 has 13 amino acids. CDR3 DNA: TGTGCCAGCAGCAAAAGAACTAAAGAGACCCAGTACTTC. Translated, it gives CASSKRTKETQYF.

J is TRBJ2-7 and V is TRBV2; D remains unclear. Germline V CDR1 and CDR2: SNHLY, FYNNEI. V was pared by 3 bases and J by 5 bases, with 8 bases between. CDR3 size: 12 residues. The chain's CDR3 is CASSELGNEQYF. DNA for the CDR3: TGTGCCAGCAGTGAGTTAGGGAACGAGCAGTACTTC. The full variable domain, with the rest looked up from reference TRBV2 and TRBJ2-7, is EPEVTQTPSHQVTQMGQEVILRCVPISNHLYFYWYRQILGQKVEFLVSFYNNEISEKSEIFDDQFSVERPDGSNFTLKIRSTKLEDSAMYFCASSELGNEQYFGPGTRLTVT.

DNA of the CDR3: TGTGCCAGCAGTTTCGGCGAGTCCTACGAGCAGTACTTC. Its protein product is CASSFGESYEQYF. The rearrangement joins TRBV28 to TRBJ2-7; no firm D call. V dropped 3 bases and J dropped 1 base, with 7 bases sitting between them. The CDR3 length is 13 residues. Germline V CDR1 and CDR2: MDHEN, SYDVKM.

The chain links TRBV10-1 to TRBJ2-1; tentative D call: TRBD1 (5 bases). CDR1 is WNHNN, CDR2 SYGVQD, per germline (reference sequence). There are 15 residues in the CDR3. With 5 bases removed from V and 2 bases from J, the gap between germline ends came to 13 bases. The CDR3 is CASSPRVGTYNEQFF. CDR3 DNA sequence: TGCGCCAGCAGTCCCAGGGTTGGAACCTACAATGAGCAGTTCTTC.

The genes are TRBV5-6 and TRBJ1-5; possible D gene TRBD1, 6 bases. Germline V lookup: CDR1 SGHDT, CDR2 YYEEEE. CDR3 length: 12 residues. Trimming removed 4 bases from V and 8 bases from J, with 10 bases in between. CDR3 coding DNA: TGTGCCAGCAGCGGGGGGCCGGAGCCCCAGCATTTT. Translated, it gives CASSGGPEPQHF.

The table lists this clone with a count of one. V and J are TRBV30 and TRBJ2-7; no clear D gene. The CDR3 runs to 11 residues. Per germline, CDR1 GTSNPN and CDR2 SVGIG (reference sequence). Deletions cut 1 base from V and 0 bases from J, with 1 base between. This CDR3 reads CAWSASYEQYF. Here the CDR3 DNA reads TGTGCCTGGAGTGCCTCCTACGAGCAGTACTTC.

For the CDR3, the DNA is TGTGCCAGCAGAACCCCAGGCGACACAGATACGCAGTATTTT. Translation gives CASRTPGDTDTQYF. This chain connects TRBV6-5 to TRBJ2-3, with D uncertain. Germline V lookup: CDR1 MNHEY, CDR2 SVGAGI. Trimming left V 6 bases short and J 2 bases short, with 12 bases between. The CDR3 is 14 amino acids.

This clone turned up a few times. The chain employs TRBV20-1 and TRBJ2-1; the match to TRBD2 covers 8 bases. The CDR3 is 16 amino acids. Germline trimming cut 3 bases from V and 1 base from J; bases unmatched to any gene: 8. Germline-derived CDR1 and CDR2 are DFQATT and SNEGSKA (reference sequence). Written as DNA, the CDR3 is TGCAGTGCTAGTAGTACGGGAGGGCCTTCCTACAATGAGCAGTTCTTC. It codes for CSASSTGGPSYNEQFF.